This T cell receptor (beta chain) was recorded in a study of blood T cell repertoires in COVID-19. The wider study: There were acute and convalescent COVID-19 samples, and they came from the United States, Italy and Spain. Sources were T cells, B-cell-depleted T cells, or PBMCs; the material itself was cDNA or gDNA.

Per germline, CDR1 MNHEY and CDR2 SMNVEV (reference sequence). V shed 4 bases and J 4 bases; nucleotides not matched to a gene: 5. This CDR3 has 14 amino acids. In the authors' workflow: Reference gene primer amplification gave nucleated cell count estimates. The assay was immunoSEQ multiplex PCR, and TCRdb's table has in-frame clones only and misses some. V and J calls and clone size follow that table, whereas D and trimming were derived from the DNA. The sample includes 52,000 or so clones, more than 90% of them seen just once. V gene TRBV27 combines with J gene TRBJ2-3; 7 nucleotides match TRBD2. The specimen sequenced was peripheral blood. The receptor was isolated from a man between 50 and 59 years old with acute or convalescent COVID-19. The CDR3 region is CASSSRGRADTQYF. The CDR3 DNA reads as TGTGCCAGCAGTTCGCGGGGGAGGGCAGATACGCAGTATTTT.